This TCR beta chain is from a study of cytomegalovirus exposure and HLA in healthy donors. Looking at the study overall: Caucasian-associated ancestry cluster membership applied to about four fifths of approximately 420 genotyped donors. Points from the study as a whole: According to the study, roughly 180 TCR beta chains were cytomegalovirus-associated. Usually a TCR sequence was rare, but some public TCRs were found in many donors.

Unmatched junction bases numbered 12, after V lost 4 bases and J lost 4 bases. Germline V gene sequence: CDR1 SGDLS, CDR2 YYNGEE. This CDR3 comprises 17 residues. A remark on this clone: Its matching antigen is unknown.

Use of 60 Vbeta and 13 Jbeta primers characterized the PCR. The table came from immunoSEQ multiplex PCR; TCRdb's copy has only in-frame clones and leaves some out. The table includes 60,000 to 80,000 clones, approximately 78% detected once. This clonotype was sampled from a girl between 5 and 17 years old in good health and CMV-seropositive. Sequences were obtained from PBMCs. This chain links TRBV9 with TRBJ2-1; 9 bases are a match to TRBD2. CDR3 residues: CASSPGAGGPVYNEQFF. The CDR3 bases are TGTGCCAGCAGCCCCGGGGCGGGAGGGCCGGTGTACAATGAGCAGTTCTTC.